This TCR beta chain was observed in a study of blood T cells in healthy people across ages. Primers used in a second PCR of about 7 to 12 cycles were a sample-barcoded 5' primer and a J-beta primer mix. TCRdb reprocessed the 5' RACE reads via MiXCR and lists one record per CDR3 protein. The sample consists of more than 650,000 distinct CDR3 sequences, around 24% of them appearing once. This clonotype has only a few counts. Germline V CDR1 and CDR2: WNHNN, SYGVQD (reference sequence). This CDR3 comprises 15 residues. J lost 1 base, V lost 6 bases, and 6 bases had no gene match. Another study also made use of these data, one on T cells of mothers and their children. That investigation notes: Each child gave a few million TCR beta CDR3 reads (each mother, over 8.5 million).

The chain combines TRBV10-1 with TRBJ2-1; TRBD2 aligns across 7 bases. Sequencing input: blood. The sequence came from a boy younger than 18 in good health. CDR3 DNA sequence: TGCGCCAGCAGCTCTGAGGGAGGGTCCTACAATGAGCAGTTCTTC. Its translation is CASSSEGGSYNEQFF.